The clone carrying this T cell receptor (beta chain) turned up a few times. The sample belongs to a study of T cells in Graves' hyperthyroidism and ophthalmopathy. The TCR beta CDR3 regions underwent amplification using RNA transcripts as the source. HTBI primers were the set used in a first-round RT-PCR of the TCR CDR3. TCRdb recomputed calls from the multiplex PCR reads with MiXCR, one row per CDR3 protein. The sample consists of hundreds of thousands of distinct CDR3 sequences, roughly 40% of them appearing once. Sequenced material: blood. The clonotype was recovered from a man aged 18 to 30 with Graves' hyperthyroidism.

The CDR3 nucleotides read TGTGCCAGCAGCCCGTACCGGGCCTCGAGAGAGACCCAGTACTTC. Amino acid sequence: CASSPYRASRETQYF. The V and J genes are TRBV9 and TRBJ2-5, with no clear D. Germline CDR1 reads SGDLS; CDR2 reads YYNGEE. V lost 4 bases and J lost 4, with 17 bases in between. The CDR3 loop spans 15 amino acids. Looking up the rest from reference TRBV9 and TRBJ2-5 gives the full variable domain: DSGVTQTPKHLITATGQRVTLRCSPRSGDLSVYWYQQSLDQGLQFLIQYYNGEERAKGNILERFSAQQFPDLHSELNLSSLELGDSALYFCASSPYRASRETQYFGPGTRLLVL.